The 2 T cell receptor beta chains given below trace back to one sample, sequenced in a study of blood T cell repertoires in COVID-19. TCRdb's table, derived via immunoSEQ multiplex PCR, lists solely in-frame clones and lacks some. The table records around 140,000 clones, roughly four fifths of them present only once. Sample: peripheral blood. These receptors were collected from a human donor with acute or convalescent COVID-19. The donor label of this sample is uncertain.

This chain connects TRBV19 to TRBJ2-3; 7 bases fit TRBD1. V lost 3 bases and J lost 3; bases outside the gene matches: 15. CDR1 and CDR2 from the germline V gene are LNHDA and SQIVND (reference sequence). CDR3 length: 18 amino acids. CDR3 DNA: TGTGCCAGTAGTATTTTAGTTGGCGGGCAGGGGGAGACAGATACGCAGTATTTT. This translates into CASSILVGGQGETDTQYF.

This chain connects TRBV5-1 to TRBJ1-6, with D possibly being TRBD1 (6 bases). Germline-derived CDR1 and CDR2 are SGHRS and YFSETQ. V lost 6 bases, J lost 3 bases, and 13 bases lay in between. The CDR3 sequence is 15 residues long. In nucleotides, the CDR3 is TGCGCCAGCACGGCACAGGGTGACTATAATTCACCCCTCCACTTT. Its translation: CASTAQGDYNSPLHF.